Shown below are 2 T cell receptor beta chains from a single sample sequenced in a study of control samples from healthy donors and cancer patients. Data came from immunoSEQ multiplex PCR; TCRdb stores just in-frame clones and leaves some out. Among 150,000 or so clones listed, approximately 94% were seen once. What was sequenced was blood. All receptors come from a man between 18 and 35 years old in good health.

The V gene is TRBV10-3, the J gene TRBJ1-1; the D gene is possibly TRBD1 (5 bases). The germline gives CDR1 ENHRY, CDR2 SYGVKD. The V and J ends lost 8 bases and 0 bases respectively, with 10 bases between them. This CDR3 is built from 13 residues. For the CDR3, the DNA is TGTGCCATCGGTGGGGGTGTGAACACTGAAGCTTTCTTT. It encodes CAIGGGVNTEAFF.

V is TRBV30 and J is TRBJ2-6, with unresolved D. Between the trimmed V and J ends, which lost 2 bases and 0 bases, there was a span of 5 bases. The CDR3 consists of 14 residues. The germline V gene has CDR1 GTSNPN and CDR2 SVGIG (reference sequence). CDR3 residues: CAWSRPSGANVLTF. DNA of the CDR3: TGTGCCTGGAGTAGACCCTCTGGGGCCAACGTCCTGACTTTC.